Shown below are 10 T cell receptor beta chains from a single sample sequenced in a study of cytomegalovirus exposure and HLA in healthy donors. It was with 60 Vbeta and 13 Jbeta primers that the PCR ran. Produced via immunoSEQ multiplex PCR; TCRdb's table is partial and in-frame only. The sample has about 180,000 clones; 80% to 85% are singletons. Material for sequencing was PBMCs. The receptors come from a boy aged 2-15 years in good health and CMV-seronegative.

The chain joins TRBV10-3 to TRBJ2-5, with a tentative D call TRBD1 (6 bases). V lost 3 bases to trimming and J lost 1 base, with 6 bases between them. There are 13 residues in the CDR3. Germline V gene lookup returns CDR1 ENHRY and CDR2 SYGVKD. This chain's CDR3 is CAISDRGQETQYF. CDR3 DNA: TGTGCCATCAGTGACAGGGGCCAAGAGACCCAGTACTTC.

The chain links TRBV11-3 to TRBJ2-1; 13 bases are shared with TRBD2. V lost 1 base and J lost 8; bases outside the gene matches: 2. The CDR3 contains 15 residues. Per germline, CDR1 SGHNT and CDR2 YENEEA. The CDR3 nucleotides read TGTGCCAGCAGCTTAGGACTAGCGGGAGGTGATGAGCAGTTCTTC. The encoded protein is CASSLGLAGGDEQFF.

The sample holds one count of this clone. The V and J genes are TRBV7-9 and TRBJ1-4; D not resolved. The germline V and J ends were trimmed by 4 bases and 5 bases, with 14 bases remaining between them. Germline assignment: CDR1 SEHNR and CDR2 FQNEAQ (reference sequence). The CDR3 runs to 15 residues. The CDR3 DNA follows: TGTGCCAGCAGCTCCAATCGGGGAGAGAATGAAAAACTGTTTTTT. Amino acid sequence: CASSSNRGENEKLFF. Supplemented by reference TRBV7-9 and TRBJ1-4, the full variable domain reads DTGVSQNPRHKITKRGQNVTFRCDPISEHNRLYWYRQTLGQGPEFLTYFQNEAQLEKSRLLSDRFSAERPKGSFSTLEIQRTEQGDSAMYLCASSSNRGENEKLFFGSGTQLSVL.

The rearrangement links TRBV5-6 to TRBJ2-7, with D hard to call. The CDR3 totals 13 residues. Germline V gene data show CDR1 as SGHDT and CDR2 as YYEEEE. The V gene lost 3 bases and the J gene lost 2 bases, with 9 bases spanning the gap. The CDR3 DNA sequence: TGTGCCAGCAGCTACGGGTTCACCTACGAGCAGTACTTC. Translation gives CASSYGFTYEQYF.

V gene TRBV18 combines with J gene TRBJ1-2, with TRBD1 as a possible D gene (6 bases). V lost 2 bases to trimming and J lost 8 bases, with 15 bases between them. Germline V CDR1 and CDR2: KGHSH, LQKENI. The CDR3 is 14 residues long. The CDR3, as DNA: TGTGCCAGCTCACCATCGGAGGGGGAGGGCGGCTACACCTTC. Translation gives CASSPSEGEGGYTF.

The rearrangement joins TRBV2 to TRBJ2-2; D is unclear. The CDR3 is made up of 14 amino acids. CDR1 SNHLY and CDR2 FYNNEI come from the germline V gene. V was pared by 4 bases and J by 2 bases, with 8 bases between. The CDR3 loop reads CASSGQDNTGELFF. CDR3 coding DNA: TGTGCCAGCAGTGGGCAGGATAACACCGGGGAGCTGTTTTTT.

This chain connects TRBV2 to TRBJ2-3, with TRBD2 identical over 10 bases. Germline loops: CDR1 SNHLY, CDR2 FYNNEI. J was trimmed by 5 bases and V by 2 bases; bases with no gene match: 1. The CDR3 loop spans 14 amino acids. The CDR3 bases are TGTGCCAGCAGTGAACGGACTAGCGGAGATACGCAGTATTTT. Translated: CASSERTSGDTQYF.

The CDR3 protein is CASSLGVASGSSDEQFF. Here the CDR3 DNA reads TGTGCCAGCAGCTTAGGAGTCGCTAGCGGGAGCTCCGATGAGCAGTTCTTC. The chain employs TRBV7-9 and TRBJ2-1, with TRBD2 identical over 10 bases. Germline CDR1 and CDR2: SEHNR and FQNEAQ (reference sequence). The CDR3 covers 17 residues. The V segment lost 1 base and the J segment 8 bases; nucleotides outside the gene matches: 11.

The chain joins TRBV12-5 to TRBJ1-2; no firm D call. V lost 6 bases to trimming and J lost 4 bases, with 3 bases between them. The length of the CDR3 is 10 residues. Germline assignment: CDR1 LGHNT and CDR2 FRNRAP. CDR3 DNA: TGTGCTAGTGGCCTCTATGGCTACACCTTC. Residues: CASGLYGYTF.

The J gene is TRBJ2-7, the V gene TRBV7-9; weak D call: TRBD2 (6 bases). CDR3 length equals 16 residues. Trimming took off 3 bases at V and 0 bases at J, with 15 bases between the two ends. The germline V gene has CDR1 SEHNR and CDR2 FQNEAQ (reference sequence). In DNA form, the CDR3 reads TGTGCCAGCAGCTTGAGCCTAGCGAAGAGCTCCTACGAGCAGTACTTC. It yields the protein CASSLSLAKSSYEQYF.